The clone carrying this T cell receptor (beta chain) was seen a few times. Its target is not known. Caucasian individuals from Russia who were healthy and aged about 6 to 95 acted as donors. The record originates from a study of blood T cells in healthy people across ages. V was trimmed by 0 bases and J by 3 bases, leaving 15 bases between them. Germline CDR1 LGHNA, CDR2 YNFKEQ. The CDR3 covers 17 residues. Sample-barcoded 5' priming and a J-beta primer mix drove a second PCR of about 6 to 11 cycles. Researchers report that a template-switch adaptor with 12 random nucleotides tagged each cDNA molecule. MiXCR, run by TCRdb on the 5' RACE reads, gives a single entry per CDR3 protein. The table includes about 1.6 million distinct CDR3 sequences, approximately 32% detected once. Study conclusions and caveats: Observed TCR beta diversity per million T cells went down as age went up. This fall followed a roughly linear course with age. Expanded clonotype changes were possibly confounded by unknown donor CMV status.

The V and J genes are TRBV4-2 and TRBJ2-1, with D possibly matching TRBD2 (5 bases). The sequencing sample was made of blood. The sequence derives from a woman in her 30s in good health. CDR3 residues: CASSQDLGSGFYNEQFF. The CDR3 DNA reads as TGTGCCAGCAGCCAAGATTTAGGGAGCGGCTTCTACAATGAGCAGTTCTTC.